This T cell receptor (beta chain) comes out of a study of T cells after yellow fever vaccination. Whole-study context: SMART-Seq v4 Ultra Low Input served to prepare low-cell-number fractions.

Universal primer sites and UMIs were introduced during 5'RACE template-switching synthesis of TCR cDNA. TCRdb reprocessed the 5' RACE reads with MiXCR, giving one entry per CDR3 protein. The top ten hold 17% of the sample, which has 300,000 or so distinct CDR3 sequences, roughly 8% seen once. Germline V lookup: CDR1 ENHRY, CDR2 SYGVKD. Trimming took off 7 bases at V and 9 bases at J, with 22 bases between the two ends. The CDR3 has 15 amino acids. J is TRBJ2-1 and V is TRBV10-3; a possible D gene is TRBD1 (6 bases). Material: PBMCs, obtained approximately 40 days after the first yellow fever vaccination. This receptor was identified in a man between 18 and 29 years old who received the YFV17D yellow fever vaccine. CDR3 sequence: CAITKTGAARGEQFF. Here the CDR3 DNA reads TGTGCCATCACAAAGACAGGCGCGGCTCGGGGTGAGCAGTTCTTC.